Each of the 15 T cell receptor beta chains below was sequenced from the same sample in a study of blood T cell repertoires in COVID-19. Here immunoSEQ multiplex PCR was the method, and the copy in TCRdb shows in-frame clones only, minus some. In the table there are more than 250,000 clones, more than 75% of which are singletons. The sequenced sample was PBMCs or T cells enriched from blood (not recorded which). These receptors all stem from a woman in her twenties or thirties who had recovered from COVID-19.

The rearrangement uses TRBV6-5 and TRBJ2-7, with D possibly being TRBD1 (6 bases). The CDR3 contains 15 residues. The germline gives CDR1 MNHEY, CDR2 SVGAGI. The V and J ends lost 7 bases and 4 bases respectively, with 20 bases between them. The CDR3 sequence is CASIVPGRGKYEQYF. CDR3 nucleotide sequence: TGTGCCAGCATAGTCCCGGGCAGGGGCAAGTACGAGCAGTACTTC.

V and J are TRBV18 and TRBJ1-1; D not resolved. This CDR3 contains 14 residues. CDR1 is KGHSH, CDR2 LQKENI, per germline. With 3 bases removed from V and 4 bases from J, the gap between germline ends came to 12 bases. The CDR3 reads CASSPYSAGTEAFF. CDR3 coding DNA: TGTGCCAGCTCACCCTACTCCGCCGGCACTGAAGCTTTCTTT.

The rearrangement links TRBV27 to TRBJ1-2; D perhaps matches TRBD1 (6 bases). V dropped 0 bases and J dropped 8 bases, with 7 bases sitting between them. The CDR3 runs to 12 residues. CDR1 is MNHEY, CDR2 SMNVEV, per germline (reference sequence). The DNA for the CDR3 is TGTGCCAGCAGTTTATCCGGACAGGGCTACACCTTC. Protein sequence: CASSLSGQGYTF.

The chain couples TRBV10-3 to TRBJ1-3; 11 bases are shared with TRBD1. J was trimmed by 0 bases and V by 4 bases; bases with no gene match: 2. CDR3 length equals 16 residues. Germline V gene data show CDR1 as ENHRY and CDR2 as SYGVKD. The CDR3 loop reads CAISGTGGPSGNTIYF. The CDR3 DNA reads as TGTGCCATCAGTGGGACAGGGGGCCCCTCTGGAAACACCATATATTTT.

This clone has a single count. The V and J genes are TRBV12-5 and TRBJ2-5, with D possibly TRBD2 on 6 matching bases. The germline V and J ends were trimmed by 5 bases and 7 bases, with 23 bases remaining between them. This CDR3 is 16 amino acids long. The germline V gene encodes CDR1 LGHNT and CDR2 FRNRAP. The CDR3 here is CASGPYPGPGTVTQYF. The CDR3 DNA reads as TGTGCTAGTGGTCCGTACCCGGGACCTGGGACTGTGACCCAGTACTTC.

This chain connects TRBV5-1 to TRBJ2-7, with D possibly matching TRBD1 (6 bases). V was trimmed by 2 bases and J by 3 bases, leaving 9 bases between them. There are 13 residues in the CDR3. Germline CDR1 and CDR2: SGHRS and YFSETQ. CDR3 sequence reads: CASSFDRIYEQYF. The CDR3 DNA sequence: TGCGCCAGCAGCTTTGACAGGATCTACGAGCAGTACTTC.

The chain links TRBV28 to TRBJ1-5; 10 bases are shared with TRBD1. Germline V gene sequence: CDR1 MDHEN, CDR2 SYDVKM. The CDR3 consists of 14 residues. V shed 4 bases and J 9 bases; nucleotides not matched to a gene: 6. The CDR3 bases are TGTGCCAGCAGTTGGGACAGGGGCGGGATGCCCCAGCATTTT. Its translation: CASSWDRGGMPQHF. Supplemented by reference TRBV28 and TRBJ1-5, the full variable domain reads DVKVTQSSRYLVKRTGEKVFLECVQDMDHENMFWYRQDPGLGLRLIYFSYDVKMKEKGDIPEGYSVSREKKERFSLILESASTNQTSMYLCASSWDRGGMPQHFGDGTRLSIL.

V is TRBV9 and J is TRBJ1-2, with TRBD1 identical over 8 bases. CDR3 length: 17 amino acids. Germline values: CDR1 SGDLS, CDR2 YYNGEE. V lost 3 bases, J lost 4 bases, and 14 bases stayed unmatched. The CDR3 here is CASSELNGGQGVYGYTF. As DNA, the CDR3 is TGTGCCAGCAGCGAACTAAACGGCGGACAGGGTGTCTATGGCTACACCTTC.

CDR3: CATSRVTGYFQPQHF. The CDR3 DNA reads as TGTGCCACCAGCAGAGTTACGGGGTACTTTCAGCCCCAGCATTTT. This chain links TRBV15 with TRBJ1-5; no definite D call. V lost 1 base, J lost 6 bases, and 13 bases lay in between. This CDR3 spans 15 amino acids. Per germline, CDR1 LNHNV and CDR2 YYDKDF (reference sequence).

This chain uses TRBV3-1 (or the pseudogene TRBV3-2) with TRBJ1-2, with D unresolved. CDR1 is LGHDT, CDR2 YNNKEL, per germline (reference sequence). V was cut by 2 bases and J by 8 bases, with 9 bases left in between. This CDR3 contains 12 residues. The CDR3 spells CASSQQAFGYTF. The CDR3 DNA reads TGTGCCAGCAGCCAACAGGCATTCGGCTACACCTTC.

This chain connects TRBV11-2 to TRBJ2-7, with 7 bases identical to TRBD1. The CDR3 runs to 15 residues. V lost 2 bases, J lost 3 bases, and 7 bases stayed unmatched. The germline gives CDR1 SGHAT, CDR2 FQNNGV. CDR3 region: CASSLFGTVYYEQYF. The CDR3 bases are TGTGCCAGCAGCTTATTCGGGACAGTTTACTACGAGCAGTACTTC. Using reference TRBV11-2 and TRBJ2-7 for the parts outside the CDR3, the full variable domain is EAGVAQSPRYKIIEKRQSVAFWCNPISGHATLYWYQQILGQGPKLLIQFQNNGVVDDSQLPKDRFSAERLKGVDSTLKIQPAKLEDSAVYLCASSLFGTVYYEQYFGPGTRLTVT.

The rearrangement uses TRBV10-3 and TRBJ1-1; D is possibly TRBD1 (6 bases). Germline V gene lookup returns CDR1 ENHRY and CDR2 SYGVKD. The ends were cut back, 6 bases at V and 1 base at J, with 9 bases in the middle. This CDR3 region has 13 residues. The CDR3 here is CAIRGQANTEAFF. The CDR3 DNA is TGTGCCATCAGGGGACAAGCGAACACTGAAGCTTTCTTT.

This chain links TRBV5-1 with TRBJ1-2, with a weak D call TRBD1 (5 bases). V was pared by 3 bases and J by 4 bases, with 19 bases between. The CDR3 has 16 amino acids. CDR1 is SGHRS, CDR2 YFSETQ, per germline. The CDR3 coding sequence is TGCGCCAGCAGCTCGGCAGGGTCTTCAGCGACCTATGGCTACACCTTC. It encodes CASSSAGSSATYGYTF.

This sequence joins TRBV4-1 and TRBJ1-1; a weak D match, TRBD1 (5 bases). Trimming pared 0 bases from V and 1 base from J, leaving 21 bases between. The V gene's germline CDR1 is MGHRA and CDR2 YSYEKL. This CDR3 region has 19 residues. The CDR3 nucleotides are TGCGCCAGCAGCCAAGATCCCCACAGTCCGAAAAGGGGGAACACTGAAGCTTTCTTT. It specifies CASSQDPHSPKRGNTEAFF.

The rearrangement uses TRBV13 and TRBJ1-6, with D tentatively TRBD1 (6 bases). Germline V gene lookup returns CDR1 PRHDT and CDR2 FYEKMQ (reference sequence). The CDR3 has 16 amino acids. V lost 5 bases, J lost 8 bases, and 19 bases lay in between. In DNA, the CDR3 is TGTGCCAGCAGCCCCACAGGGCTGCTAGCGGATTCACCCCTCCACTTT. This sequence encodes CASSPTGLLADSPLHF. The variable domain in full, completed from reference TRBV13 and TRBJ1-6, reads AAGVIQSPRHLIKEKRETATLKCYPIPRHDTVYWYQQGPGQDPQFLISFYEKMQSDKGSIPDRFSAQQFSDYHSELNMSSLELGDSALYFCASSPTGLLADSPLHFGNGTRLTVT.